Sequencing of this T cell receptor beta chain was carried out in a study of CD8 T cells in ankylosing spondylitis (dated by TCRdb to 2016 to 2017). A note on the overall study: The study set out to find disease-linked TCR variants by profiling T cell receptor beta repertoires in ankylosing spondylitis patients and healthy donors. Peripheral blood was sampled, and synovial fluid was additionally collected from ankylosing spondylitis patients. The whole study cohort included 85 to 120 healthy donors and some 27 ankylosing spondylitis patients.

The CDR3 sequence holds 15 residues, the cysteine and phenylalanine included. Only the CDR3 region is kept as DNA, spanning 45 bases read in frame from base 1. The germline V gene gives CDR1 as SGHRS and CDR2 as YFSETQ. Trimming costs V 5 bases and J 0 bases, and their ends lie 14 bases apart. Data came from an Illumina HiSeq 2500. Quantitative 5'-RACE with molecular barcodes was used to prepare TCR beta libraries. The original pipeline was this. Disease-linked TCR variants were identified with a new computational method built on a probabilistic model of VDJ rearrangement. TCRdb redid the processing of the public reads, applying fastp at Q25 and MiXCR, and retained in-frame beta chains. Merged by CDR3 protein, the rows form single entries marked with the most common genes and DNA. TCRdb's processing, not the study's, gives the V and J calls here. For this sample there are more than 250,000 distinct CDR3 sequences; 8% appear just once. Jointly, the top ten make up less than 15% of the sample.

This clonotype was seen a few times. The antigen it recognizes is unknown. No base-level quality is on record; no much larger clone is a single base apart. Beyond this particular receptor, the publication reports: According to the report, matched synovial fluid samples from ankylosing spondylitis patients were significantly enriched for the disease-linked clones. The disease-linked clones had a CD8+ phenotype and were found at relatively low frequencies in peripheral blood. Blood from ankylosing spondylitis patients appeared to be characterized by a TCR beta motif made up of several highly homologous amino acid variants. Some TCR beta motif variants had previously been reported in synovial fluid and blood of reactive arthritis patients, which suggested common disease-initiation mechanisms.

This TCR came from a male donor with ankylosing spondylitis. This chain is built from TRBV5-1 and TRBJ1-1, with the D gene uncertain. Specimen: blood, either unsorted or a sorted T cell fraction (not recorded which). Here is the DNA: TGCGCCAGCAGTCCCGGTCTAGCACTGAACACTGAAGCTTTCTTT. The encoded protein is CASSPGLALNTEAFF. Joined to the reference TRBV5-1 and TRBJ1-1 proteins, this CDR3 gives the full variable domain: KAGVTQTPRYLIKTRGQQVTLSCSPISGHRSVSWYQQTPGQGLQFLFEYFSETQRNKGNFPGRFSGRQFSNSRSEMNVSTLELGDSALYLCASSPGLALNTEAFFGQGTRLTVV.